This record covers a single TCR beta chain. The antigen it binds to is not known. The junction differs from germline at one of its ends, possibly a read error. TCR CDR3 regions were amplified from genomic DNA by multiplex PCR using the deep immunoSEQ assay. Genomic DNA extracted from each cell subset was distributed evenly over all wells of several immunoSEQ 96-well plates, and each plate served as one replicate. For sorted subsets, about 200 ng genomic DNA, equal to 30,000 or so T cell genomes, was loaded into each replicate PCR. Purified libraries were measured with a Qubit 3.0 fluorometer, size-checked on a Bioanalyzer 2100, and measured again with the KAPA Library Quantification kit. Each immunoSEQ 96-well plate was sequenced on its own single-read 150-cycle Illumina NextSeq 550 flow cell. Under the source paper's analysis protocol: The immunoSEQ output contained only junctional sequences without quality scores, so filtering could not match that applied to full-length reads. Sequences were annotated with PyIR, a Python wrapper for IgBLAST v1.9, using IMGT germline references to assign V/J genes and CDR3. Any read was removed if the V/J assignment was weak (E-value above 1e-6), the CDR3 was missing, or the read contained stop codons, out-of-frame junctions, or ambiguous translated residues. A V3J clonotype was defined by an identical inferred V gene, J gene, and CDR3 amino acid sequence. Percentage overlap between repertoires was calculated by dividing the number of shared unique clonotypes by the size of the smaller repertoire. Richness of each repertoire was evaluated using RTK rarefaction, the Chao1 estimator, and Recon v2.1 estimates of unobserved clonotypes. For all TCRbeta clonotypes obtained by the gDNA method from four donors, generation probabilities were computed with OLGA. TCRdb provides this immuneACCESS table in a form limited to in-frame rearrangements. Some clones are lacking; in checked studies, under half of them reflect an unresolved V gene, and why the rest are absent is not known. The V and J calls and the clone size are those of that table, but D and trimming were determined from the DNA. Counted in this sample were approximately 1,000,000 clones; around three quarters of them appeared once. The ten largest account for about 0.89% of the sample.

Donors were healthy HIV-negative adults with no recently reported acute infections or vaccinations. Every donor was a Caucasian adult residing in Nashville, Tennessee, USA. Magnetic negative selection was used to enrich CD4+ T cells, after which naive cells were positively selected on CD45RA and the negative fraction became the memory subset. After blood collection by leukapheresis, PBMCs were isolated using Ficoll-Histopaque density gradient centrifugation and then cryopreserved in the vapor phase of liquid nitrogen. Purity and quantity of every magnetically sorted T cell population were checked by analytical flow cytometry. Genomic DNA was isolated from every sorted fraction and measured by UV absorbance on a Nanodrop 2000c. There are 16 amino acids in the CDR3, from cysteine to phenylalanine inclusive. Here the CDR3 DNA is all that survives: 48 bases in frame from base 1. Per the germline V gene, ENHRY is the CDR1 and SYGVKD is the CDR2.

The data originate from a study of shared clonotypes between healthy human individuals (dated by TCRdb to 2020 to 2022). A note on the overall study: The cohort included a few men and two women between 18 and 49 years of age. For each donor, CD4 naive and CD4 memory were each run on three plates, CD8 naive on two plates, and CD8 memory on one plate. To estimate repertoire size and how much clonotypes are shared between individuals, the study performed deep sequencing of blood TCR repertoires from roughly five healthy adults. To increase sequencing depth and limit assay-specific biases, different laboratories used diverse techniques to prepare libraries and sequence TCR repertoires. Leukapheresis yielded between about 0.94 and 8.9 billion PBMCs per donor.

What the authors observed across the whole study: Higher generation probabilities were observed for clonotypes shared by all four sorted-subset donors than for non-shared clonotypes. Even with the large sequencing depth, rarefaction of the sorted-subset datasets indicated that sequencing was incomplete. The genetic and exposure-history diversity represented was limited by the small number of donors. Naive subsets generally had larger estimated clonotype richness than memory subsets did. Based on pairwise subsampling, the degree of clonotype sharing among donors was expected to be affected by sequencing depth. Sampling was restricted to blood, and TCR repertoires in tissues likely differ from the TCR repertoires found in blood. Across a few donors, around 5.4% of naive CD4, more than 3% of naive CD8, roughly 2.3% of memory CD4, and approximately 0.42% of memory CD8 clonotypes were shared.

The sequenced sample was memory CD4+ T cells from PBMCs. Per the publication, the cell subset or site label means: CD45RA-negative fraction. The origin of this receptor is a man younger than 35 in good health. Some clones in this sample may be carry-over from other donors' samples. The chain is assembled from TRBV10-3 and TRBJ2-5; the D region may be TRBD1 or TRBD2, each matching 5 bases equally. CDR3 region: CANSGFGAGYQETQYF. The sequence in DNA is TGTGCCAACAGTGGGTTCGGGGCAGGGTACCAAGAGACCCAGTACTTC.